This T cell receptor (beta chain) emerged from a study of T cells in Graves' hyperthyroidism and ophthalmopathy. Study-wide results and limits: Separating ophthalmopathy from stable hyperthyroidism was achieved by a 13 V-J model. With a median lead of roughly 6.2 months before onset, the model predicted ophthalmopathy.

This clonotype was counted ten times or more. Antigen specificity is unknown. Orbital computed tomography and thyroid ultrasound, together with serum TRAb and thyroxine and clinical symptoms, were used for diagnoses. Amplified TCR beta CDR3 regions derived from RNA transcripts. The HTBI set primed first-round TCR CDR3 RT-PCR. Each CDR3 protein is one row after TCRdb ran MiXCR on the multiplex PCR reads. The sample records 500,000 to 650,000 distinct CDR3 sequences, approximately 48% being singletons. V was pared by 7 bases and J by 5 bases, with 16 bases between. Germline loops: CDR1 SGHRS, CDR2 YFSETQ. CDR3 length equals 13 residues.

The origin of this receptor is an adult woman with Graves' disease, either hyperthyroidism or ophthalmopathy (not recorded which). This chain joins TRBV5-1 and TRBJ2-7; D is perhaps TRBD2 (6 bases). The sample consisted of peripheral blood or thyroid tissue (not recorded which). CDR3 sequence: CASAGRTQNEQYF. DNA of the CDR3: TGCGCCAGCGCGGGACGGACTCAGAACGAGCAGTACTTC.